This T cell receptor beta chain was sequenced in a study of T-cell memory formation after mild COVID-19. Findings and limits, study-wide: Contracting clones, day 15 to 85, had balanced CD4/CD8, and later expanders favored CD4+. Pre-infection memory harbored some responding clones, suggesting cross-reactive memory joined. CD4+ clones that contracted lay mainly in CM and EM; CD8+ ones lay in EMRA.

The V end was cut by 1 base, the J end by 10 bases, with 23 bases between. Germline values: CDR1 LGHNA, CDR2 YSLEER. This CDR3 is 18 amino acids long. This clonotype was picked up many times. Its specificity is not known. TCR alpha and TCR beta cDNA libraries with sample barcodes and UMIs came from 5'RACE using constant-segment primers. A single record per CDR3 protein comes from TCRdb applying MiXCR to the 5' RACE reads. The table lists roughly 280,000 distinct CDR3 sequences, approximately 7.6% of them singletons. This chain joins TRBV4-3 and TRBJ1-6; a possible D gene is TRBD1 (6 bases). The sequence was obtained from a man younger than 30 who had mild COVID-19 (a few samples of this study predate the infection). Cell type and time point are not known. Sequenced input: PBMCs or a T cell subset sorted from them (not recorded which). The CDR3 loop is CASSQVLLRGANRSPLHF. In DNA, the CDR3 is TGCGCCAGCAGCCAAGTTCTTCTCAGGGGCGCAAACCGGTCACCCCTCCACTTT.